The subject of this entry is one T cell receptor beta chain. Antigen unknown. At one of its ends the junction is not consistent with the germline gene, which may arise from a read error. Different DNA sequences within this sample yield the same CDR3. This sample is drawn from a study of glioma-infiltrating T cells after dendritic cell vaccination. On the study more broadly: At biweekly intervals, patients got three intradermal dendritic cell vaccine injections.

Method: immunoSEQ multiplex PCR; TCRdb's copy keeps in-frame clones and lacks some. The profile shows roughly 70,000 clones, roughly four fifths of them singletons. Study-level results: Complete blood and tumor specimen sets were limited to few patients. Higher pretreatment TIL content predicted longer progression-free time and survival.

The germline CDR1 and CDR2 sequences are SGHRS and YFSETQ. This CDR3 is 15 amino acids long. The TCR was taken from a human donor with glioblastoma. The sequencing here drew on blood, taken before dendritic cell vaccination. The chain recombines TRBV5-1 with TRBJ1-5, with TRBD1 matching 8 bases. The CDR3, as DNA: TGCGCCAGCAGTTTGGAGACAGGGGACAATCAGCCCCAGCATTTT. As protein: CASSLETGDNQPQHF.